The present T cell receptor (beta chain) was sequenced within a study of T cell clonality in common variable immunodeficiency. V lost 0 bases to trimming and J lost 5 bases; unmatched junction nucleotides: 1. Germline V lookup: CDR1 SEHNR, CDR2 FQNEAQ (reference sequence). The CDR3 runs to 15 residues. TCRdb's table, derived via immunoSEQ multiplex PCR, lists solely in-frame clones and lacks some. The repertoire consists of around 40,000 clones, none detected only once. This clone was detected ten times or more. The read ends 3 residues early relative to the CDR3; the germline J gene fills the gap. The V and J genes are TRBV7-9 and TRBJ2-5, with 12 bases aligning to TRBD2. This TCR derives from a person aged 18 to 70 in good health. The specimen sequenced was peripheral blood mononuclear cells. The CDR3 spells CASSLAGTSGETQYF. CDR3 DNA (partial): TGTGCCAGCAGCTTAGCCGGGACTAGCGGGGAGACC. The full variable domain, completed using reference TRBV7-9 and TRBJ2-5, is DTGVSQNPRHKITKRGQNVTFRCDPISEHNRLYWYRQTLGQGPEFLTYFQNEAQLEKSRLLSDRFSAERPKGSFSTLEIQRTEQGDSAMYLCASSLAGTSGETQYFGPGTRLLVL.